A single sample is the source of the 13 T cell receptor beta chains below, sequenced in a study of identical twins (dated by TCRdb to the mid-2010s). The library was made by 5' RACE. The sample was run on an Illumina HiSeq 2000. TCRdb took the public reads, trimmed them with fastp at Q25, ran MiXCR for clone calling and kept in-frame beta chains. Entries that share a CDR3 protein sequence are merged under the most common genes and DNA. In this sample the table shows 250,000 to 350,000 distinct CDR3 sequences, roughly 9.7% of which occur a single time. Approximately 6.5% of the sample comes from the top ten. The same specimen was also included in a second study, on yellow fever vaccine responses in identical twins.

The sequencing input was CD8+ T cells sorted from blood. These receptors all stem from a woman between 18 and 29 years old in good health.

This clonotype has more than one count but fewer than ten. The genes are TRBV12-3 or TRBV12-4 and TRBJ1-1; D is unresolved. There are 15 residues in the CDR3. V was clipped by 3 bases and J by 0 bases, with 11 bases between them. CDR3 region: CASSLGLQMNTEAFF. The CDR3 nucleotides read TGTGCCAGCAGTTTGGGTCTACAGATGAACACTGAAGCTTTCTTT.

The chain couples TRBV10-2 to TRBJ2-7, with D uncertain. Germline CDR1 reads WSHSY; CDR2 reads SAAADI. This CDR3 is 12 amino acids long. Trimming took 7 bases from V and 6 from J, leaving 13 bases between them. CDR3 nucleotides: TGCGCCAGCAACGGACCAGTGACCGAGCAGTACTTC. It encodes CASNGPVTEQYF.

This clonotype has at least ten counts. Here the CDR3 reads CAISEVWTGSEYNEQFF. CDR3 nucleotides: TGTGCCATCAGTGAGGTTTGGACAGGGTCCGAGTACAATGAGCAGTTCTTC. V usage is TRBV10-3 and J usage is TRBJ2-1; TRBD1 matches at 8 bases. Germline V gives CDR1 ENHRY, CDR2 SYGVKD. V dropped 2 bases and J dropped 4; count of bases not matched to a gene: 10. The CDR3 runs to 17 residues.

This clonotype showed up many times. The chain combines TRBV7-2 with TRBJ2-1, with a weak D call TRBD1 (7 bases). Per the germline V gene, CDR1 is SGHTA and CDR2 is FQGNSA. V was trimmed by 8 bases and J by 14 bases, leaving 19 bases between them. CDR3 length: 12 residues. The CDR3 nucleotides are TGTGCCAGCTGGAGGGGGCCGAACTTGGAGTTCTTC. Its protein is CASWRGPNLEFF.

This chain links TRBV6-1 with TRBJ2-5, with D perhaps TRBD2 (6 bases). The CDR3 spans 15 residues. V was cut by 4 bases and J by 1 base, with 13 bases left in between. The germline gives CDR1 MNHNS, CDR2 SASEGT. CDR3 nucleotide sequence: TGTGCCAGCAGTGGAGGACTACCCGTCCAAGAGACCCAGTACTTC. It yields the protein CASSGGLPVQETQYF.

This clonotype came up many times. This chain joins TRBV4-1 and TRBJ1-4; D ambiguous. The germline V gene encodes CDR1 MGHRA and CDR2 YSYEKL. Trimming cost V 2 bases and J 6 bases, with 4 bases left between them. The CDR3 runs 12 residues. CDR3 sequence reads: CASSQSHEKLFF. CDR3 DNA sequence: TGCGCCAGCAGCCAATCGCATGAAAAACTGTTTTTT.

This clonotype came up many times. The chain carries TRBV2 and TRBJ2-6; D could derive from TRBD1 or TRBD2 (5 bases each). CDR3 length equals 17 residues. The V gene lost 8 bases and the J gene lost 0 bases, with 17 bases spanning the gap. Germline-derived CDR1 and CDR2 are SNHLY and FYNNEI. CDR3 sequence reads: CASLGPIPSSGANVLTF. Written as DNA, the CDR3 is TGTGCCAGCTTGGGACCCATCCCCAGCTCTGGGGCCAACGTCCTGACTTTC.

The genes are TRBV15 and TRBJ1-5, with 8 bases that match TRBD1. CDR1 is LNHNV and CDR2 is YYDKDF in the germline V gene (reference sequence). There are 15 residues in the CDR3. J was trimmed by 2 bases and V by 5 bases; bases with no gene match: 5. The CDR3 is CATSEYRGGNQPQHF. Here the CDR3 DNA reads TGTGCCACCAGCGAGTACAGGGGGGGCAATCAGCCCCAGCATTTT.

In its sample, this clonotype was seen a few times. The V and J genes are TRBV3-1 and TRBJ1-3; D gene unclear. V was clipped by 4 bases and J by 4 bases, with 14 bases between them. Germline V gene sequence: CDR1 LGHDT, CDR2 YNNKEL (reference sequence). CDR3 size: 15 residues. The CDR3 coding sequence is TGTGCCAGCAGCCCACGTGTTGGGATCGGAAACACCATATATTTT. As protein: CASSPRVGIGNTIYF.

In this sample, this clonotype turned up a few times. The chain's CDR3 is CASGLAGGFNTDTQYF. As DNA, the CDR3 is TGTGCCAGCGGACTAGCGGGAGGGTTTAACACAGATACGCAGTATTTT. This chain uses TRBV6-1 with TRBJ2-3, with 15 bases lining up with TRBD2. V dropped 8 bases and J dropped 2; count of bases not matched to a gene: 5. The CDR3 runs to 16 residues. In germline, CDR1 is MNHNS, CDR2 SASEGT.

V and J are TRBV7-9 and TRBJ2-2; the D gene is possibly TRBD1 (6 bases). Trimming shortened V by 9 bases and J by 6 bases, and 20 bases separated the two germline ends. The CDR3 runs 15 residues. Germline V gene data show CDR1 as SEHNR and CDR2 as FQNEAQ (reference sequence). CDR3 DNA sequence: TGTGCCAGTCAGGGGCCCGATAGGCTGGCCGGGGAGCTGTTTTTT. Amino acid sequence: CASQGPDRLAGELFF.

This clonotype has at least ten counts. The CDR3 here is CASSTWVSGPNNEQFF. The CDR3 nucleotides read TGTGCCAGCAGCACTTGGGTTTCGGGGCCGAACAATGAGCAGTTCTTC. The V gene is TRBV7-9, the J gene TRBJ2-1; D tentatively fits TRBD1 or TRBD2 (5 bases each). The CDR3 extends over 16 amino acids. V was cut by 5 bases and J by 5 bases, with 19 bases left in between. Germline values: CDR1 SEHNR, CDR2 FQNEAQ (reference sequence).

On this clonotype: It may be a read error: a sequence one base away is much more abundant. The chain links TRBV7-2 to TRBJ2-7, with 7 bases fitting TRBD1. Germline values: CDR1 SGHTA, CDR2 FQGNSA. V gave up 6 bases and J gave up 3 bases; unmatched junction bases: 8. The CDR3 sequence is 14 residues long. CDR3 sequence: CASSPGTAFYEQYF. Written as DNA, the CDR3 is TGTGCCAGCAGTCCCGGGACAGCCTTCTACGAGCAGTACTTC.